The entry that follows covers one T cell receptor beta chain sequence. The antigen is undetermined. Sequencing targeted expressed TCRB transcripts, as all isolated RNA had been reverse transcribed. Sequenced by immunoSEQ multiplex PCR; TCRdb stores in-frame clones only, minus some. The profile shows approximately 160,000 clones, roughly 8% of them singletons. This record comes from a study of beta chain features in type 1 diabetes. Study outcomes and limitations: The naive, central memory and Treg TCRB repertoires of patients appeared to be more similar to one another than those of healthy donors. Significant though moderate, a shortening of TCRB CDR3s appeared in all four CD4+ subsets of Type 1 diabetes patients.

Post-sort purity exceeded 98% for all sorted populations. After removal of 3 bases from V and 3 bases from J, the junction contained 2 bases not matched to a gene. The CDR3 loop spans 14 amino acids. Germline V CDR1 and CDR2: MNHNY, SVGAGI (reference sequence). The specimen was central memory CD4+ T cells from blood. The chain has TRBV6-6 and TRBJ2-1; 7 nucleotides agree with TRBD1. The source is a man aged 18 to 30 in good health. CDR3 DNA sequence: TGTGCCAGCAGTTATCCAGGGGGCTACAATGAGCAGTTCTTC. Protein sequence: CASSYPGGYNEQFF.